This T cell receptor beta chain was identified in a study of blood T cell repertoires in COVID-19. The germline gives CDR1 SGHVS, CDR2 FQNEAQ. V was clipped by 3 bases and J by 5 bases, with 17 bases between them. The CDR3 contains 16 residues. The method was immunoSEQ multiplex PCR; TCRdb's version includes in-frame clones alone and lacks a portion of them. This sample has some 47,000 clones, with around 86% found just once. This sequence joins TRBV7-8 and TRBJ2-1; maybe TRBD2 (7 bases). The receptor was derived from a woman aged 60-75 years with acute or convalescent COVID-19. Sequencing input: peripheral blood. Here the CDR3 DNA reads TGTGCCAGCAGCTTTTCGGGGGGCGACTGGGACAATGAGCAGTTCTTC. It is translated as CASSFSGGDWDNEQFF.